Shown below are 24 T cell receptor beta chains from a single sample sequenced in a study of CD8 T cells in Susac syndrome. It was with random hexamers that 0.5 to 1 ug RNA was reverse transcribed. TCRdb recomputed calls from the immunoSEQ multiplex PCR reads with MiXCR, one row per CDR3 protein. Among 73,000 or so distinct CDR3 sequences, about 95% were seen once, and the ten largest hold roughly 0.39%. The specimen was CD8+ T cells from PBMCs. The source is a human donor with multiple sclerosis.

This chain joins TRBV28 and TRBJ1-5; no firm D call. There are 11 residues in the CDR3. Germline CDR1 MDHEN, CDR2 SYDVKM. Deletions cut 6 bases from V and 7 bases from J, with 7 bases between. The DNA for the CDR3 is TGTGCCAGCAGCTTACGGCAGCCCCAGCATTTT. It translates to CASSLRQPQHF.

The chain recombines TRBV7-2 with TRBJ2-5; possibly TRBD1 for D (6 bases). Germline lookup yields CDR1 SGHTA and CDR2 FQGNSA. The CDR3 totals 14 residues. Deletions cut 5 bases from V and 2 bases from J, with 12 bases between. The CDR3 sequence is CASSTYRDQETQYF. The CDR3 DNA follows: TGTGCCAGCAGCACGTACAGGGATCAAGAGACCCAGTACTTC.

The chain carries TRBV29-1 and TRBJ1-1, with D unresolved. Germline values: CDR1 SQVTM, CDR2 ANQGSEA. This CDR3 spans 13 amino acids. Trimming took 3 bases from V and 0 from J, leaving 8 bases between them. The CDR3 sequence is CSVDDGLNTEAFF. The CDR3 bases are TGCAGCGTTGATGATGGTTTGAACACTGAAGCTTTCTTT.

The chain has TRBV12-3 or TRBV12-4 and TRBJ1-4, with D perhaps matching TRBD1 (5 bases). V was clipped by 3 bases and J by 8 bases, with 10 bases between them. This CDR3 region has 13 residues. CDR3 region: CASSLGQSEKLFF. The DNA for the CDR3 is TGTGCCAGCAGTTTGGGGCAGTCAGAAAAACTGTTTTTT.

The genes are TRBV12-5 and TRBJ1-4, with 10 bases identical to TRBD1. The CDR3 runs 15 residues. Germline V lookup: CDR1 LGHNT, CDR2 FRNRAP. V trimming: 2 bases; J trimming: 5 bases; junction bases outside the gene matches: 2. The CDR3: CASGLSGQGNEKLFF. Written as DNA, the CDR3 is TGTGCTAGTGGTTTGTCGGGACAGGGGAATGAAAAACTGTTTTTT.

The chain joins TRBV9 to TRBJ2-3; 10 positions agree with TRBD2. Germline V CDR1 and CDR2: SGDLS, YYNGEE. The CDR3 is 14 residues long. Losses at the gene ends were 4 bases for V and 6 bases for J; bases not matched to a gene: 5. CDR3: CASSLSGGDDTQYF. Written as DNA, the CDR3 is TGTGCCAGCAGCTTAAGCGGGGGGGACGATACGCAGTATTTT.

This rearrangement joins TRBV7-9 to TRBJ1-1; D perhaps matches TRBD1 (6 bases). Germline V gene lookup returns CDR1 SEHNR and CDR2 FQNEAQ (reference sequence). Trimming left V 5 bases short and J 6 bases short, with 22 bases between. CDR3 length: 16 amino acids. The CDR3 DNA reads TGTGCCAGCAGCCTATTAGGGGGGAGCCGGATATCTGAAGCTTTCTTT. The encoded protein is CASSLLGGSRISEAFF.

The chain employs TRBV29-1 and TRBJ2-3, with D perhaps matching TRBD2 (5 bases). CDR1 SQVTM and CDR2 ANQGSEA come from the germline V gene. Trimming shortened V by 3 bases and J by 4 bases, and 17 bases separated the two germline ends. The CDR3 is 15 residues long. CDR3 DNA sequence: TGCAGCGTTGACCATAGCCGGGAAACCCCAGATACGCAGTATTTT. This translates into CSVDHSRETPDTQYF.

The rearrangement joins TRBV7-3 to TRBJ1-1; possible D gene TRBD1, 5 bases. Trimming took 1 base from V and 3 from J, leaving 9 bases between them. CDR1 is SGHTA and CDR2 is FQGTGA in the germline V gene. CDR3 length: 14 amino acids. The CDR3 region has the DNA TGTGCCAGCAGCTTAAGGGGGGGTGACACTGAAGCTTTCTTT. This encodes CASSLRGGDTEAFF.

The CDR3 region has the DNA TGTGCCAGCACCTCGACCGACGAGCAGTACTTC. This translates into CASTSTDEQYF. The rearrangement uses TRBV11-2 and TRBJ2-7; D not certain. The CDR3 length is 11 residues. Germline V gene data show CDR1 as SGHAT and CDR2 as FQNNGV. V lost 7 bases to trimming and J lost 5 bases, with 9 bases between them.

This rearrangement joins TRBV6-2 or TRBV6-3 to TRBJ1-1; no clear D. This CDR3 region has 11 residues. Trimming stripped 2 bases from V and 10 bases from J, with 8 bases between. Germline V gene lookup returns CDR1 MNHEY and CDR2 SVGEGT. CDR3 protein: CASSYPDGAFF. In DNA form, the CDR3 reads TGTGCCAGCAGTTACCCGGACGGAGCTTTCTTT.

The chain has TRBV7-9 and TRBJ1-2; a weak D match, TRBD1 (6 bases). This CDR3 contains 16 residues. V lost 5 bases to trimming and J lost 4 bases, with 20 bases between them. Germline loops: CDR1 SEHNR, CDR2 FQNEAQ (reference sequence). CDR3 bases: TGTGCCAGCAGCCACTCCCGACAGAGGGGGATCTATGGCTACACCTTC. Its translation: CASSHSRQRGIYGYTF.

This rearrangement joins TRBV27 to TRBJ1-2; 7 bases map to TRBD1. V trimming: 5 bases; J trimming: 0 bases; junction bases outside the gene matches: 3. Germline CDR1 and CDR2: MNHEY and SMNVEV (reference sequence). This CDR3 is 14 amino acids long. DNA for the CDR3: TGTGCCAGCAGTGGGACAGCTGCTAACTATGGCTACACCTTC. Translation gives CASSGTAANYGYTF.

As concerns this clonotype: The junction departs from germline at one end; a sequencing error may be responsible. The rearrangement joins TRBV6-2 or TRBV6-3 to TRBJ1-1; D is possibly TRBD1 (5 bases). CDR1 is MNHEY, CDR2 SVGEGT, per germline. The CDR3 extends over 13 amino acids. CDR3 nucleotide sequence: TGTGCCAGCAGTTTCGGGGGAGCTGCTGAAGTTTTCTTT. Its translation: CASSFGGAAEVFF.

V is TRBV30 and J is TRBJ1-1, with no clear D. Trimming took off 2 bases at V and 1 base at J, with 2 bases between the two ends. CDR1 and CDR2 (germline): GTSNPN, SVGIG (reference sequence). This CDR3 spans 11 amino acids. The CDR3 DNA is TGTGCCTGGAGTCGGAACACTGAAGCTTTCTTT. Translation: CAWSRNTEAFF. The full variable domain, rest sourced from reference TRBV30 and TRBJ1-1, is SQTIHQWPATLVQPVGSPLSLECTVEGTSNPNLYWYRQAAGRGLQLLFYSVGIGQISSEVPQNLSASRPQDRQFILSSKKLLLSDSGFYLCAWSRNTEAFFGQGTRLTVV.

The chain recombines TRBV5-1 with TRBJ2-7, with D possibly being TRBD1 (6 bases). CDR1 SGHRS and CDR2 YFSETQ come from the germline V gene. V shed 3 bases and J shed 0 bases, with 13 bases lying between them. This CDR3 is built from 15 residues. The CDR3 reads CASSSPDRPSYEQYF. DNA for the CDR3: TGCGCCAGCAGCTCCCCGGACAGACCCTCCTACGAGCAGTACTTC.

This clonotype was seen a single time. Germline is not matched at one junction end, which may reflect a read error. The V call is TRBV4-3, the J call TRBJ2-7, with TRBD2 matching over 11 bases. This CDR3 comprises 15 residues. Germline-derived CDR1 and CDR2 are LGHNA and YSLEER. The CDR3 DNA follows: TGCGCCAGCAGCCGATGTGGGGAACTAGCGGGGGCCGGGGGCTTC. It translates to CASSRCGELAGAGGF.

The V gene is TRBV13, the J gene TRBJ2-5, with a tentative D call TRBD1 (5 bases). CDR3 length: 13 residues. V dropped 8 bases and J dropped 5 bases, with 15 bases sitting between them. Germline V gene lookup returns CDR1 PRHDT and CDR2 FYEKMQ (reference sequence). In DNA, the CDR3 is TGTGCCAGCTCCCCAGGGTCAGGGGAGACCCAGTACTTC. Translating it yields CASSPGSGETQYF.

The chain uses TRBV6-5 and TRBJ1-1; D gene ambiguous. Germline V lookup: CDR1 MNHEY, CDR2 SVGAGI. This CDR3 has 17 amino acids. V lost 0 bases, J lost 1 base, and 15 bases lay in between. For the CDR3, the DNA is TGTGCCAGCAGTTACTCGGGCTCCTCTTTTAAGAACACTGAAGCTTTCTTT. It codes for CASSYSGSSFKNTEAFF.

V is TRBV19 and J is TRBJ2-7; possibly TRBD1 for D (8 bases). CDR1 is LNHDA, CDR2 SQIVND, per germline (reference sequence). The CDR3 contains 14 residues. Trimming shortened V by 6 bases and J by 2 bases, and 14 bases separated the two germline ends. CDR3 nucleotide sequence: TGTGCCAGTAGCTCCACAGGGGGGGCCTACGAGCAGTACTTC. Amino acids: CASSSTGGAYEQYF.

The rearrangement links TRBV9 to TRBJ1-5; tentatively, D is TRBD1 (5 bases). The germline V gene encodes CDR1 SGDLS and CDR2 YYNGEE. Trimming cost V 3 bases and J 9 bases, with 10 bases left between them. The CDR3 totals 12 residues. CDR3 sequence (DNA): TGTGCCAGCAGCGGGGGGACGGGGCCCCAGCATTTT. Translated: CASSGGTGPQHF.

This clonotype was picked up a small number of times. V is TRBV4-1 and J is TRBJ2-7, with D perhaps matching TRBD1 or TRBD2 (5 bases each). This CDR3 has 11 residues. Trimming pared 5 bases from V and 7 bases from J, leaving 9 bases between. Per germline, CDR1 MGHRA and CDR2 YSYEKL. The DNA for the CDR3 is TGCGCCAGCAGCGCTTGGGGGGAGCAGTACTTC. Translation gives CASSAWGEQYF.

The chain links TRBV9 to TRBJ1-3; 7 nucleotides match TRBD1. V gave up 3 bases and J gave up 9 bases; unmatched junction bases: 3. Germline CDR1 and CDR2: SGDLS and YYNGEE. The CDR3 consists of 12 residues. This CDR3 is CASSGQGPTIYF. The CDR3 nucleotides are TGTGCCAGCAGCGGACAGGGACCCACCATATATTTT.

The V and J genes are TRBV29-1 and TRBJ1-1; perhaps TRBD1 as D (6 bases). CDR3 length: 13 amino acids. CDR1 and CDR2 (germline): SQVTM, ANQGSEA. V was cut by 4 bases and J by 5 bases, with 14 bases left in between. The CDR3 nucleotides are TGCAGCGTTGCCGACAGGTGGGGAACTGAAGCTTTCTTT. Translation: CSVADRWGTEAFF.